This record covers a single T cell receptor beta chain. The sample comes from a study of cytomegalovirus exposure and HLA in healthy donors. Profiling relied on immunoSEQ multiplex PCR, and the TCRdb table lists in-frame clones only, not all of them. The sample consists of under 100,000 clones, approximately 96% of them appearing once. The sequence derives from a man aged 18 to 29 in good health and CMV-seronegative. Material: PBMCs.

This CDR3 reads CASSEGVAVEQYF. As DNA, the CDR3 is TGTGCCAGCAGTGAAGGCGTAGCGGTCGAGCAGTACTTC. This chain links TRBV2 with TRBJ2-7; D is possibly TRBD2 (6 bases). This CDR3 comprises 13 residues. In germline, CDR1 is SNHLY, CDR2 FYNNEI. The V and J ends lost 1 base and 6 bases respectively, with 10 bases between them.